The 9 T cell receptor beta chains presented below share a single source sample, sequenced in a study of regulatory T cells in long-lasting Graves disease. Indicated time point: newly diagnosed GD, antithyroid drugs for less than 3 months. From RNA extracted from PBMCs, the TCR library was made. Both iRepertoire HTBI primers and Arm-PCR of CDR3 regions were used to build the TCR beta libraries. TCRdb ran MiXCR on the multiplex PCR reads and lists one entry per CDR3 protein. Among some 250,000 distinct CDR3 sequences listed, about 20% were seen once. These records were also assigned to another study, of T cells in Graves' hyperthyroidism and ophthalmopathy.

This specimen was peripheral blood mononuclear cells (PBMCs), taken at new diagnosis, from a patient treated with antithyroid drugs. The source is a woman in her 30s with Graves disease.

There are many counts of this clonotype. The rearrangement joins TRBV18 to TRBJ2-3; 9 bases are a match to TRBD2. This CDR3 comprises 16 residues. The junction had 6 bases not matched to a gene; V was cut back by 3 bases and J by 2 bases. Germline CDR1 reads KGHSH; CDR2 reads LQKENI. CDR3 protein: CASSPTGGGATDTQYF. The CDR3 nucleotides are TGTGCCAGCTCACCGACAGGCGGGGGGGCCACAGATACGCAGTATTTT.

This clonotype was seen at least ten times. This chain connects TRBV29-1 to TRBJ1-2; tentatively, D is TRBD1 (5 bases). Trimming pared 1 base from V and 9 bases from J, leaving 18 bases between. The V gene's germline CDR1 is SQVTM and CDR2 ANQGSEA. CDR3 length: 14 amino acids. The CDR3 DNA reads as TGCAGCGTTGAAGGCAACGGACGGGGCGAGCGCTACACCTTC. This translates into CSVEGNGRGERYTF.

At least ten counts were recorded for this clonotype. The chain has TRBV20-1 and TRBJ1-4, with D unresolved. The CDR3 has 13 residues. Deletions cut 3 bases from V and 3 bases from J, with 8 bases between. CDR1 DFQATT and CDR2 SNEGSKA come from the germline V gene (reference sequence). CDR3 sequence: CSASRDPNEKLFF. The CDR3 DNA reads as TGCAGTGCTAGCAGAGACCCTAATGAAAAACTGTTTTTT.

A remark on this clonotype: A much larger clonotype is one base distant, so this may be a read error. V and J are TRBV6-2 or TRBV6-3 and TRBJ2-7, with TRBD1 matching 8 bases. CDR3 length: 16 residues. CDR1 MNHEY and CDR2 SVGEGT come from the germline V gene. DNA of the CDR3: TGTGCCATCAGTGGGGGACAGGAGAAAAACACCTACGAGCAGTACTTC. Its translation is CAISGGQEKNTYEQYF.

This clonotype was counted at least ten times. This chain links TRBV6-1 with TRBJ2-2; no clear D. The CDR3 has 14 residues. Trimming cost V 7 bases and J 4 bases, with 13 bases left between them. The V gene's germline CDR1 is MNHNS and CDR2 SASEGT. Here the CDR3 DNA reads TGTGCCAGCATGCGGCCAGATCCCACCGGGGAGCTGTTTTTT. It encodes CASMRPDPTGELFF.

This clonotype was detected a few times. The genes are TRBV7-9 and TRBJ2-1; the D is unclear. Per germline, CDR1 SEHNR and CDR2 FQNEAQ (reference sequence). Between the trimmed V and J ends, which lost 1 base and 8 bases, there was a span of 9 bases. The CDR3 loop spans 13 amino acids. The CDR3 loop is CASSLEVGDEQFF. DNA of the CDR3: TGTGCCAGCAGCTTAGAGGTTGGCGATGAGCAGTTCTTC.

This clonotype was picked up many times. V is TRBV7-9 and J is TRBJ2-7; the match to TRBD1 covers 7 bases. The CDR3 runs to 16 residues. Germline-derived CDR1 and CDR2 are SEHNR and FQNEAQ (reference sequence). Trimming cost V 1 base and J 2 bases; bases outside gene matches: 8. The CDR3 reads CASSLDPGQKPYEQYF. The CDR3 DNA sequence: TGTGCCAGCAGCTTAGATCCGGGACAGAAACCCTACGAGCAGTACTTC.

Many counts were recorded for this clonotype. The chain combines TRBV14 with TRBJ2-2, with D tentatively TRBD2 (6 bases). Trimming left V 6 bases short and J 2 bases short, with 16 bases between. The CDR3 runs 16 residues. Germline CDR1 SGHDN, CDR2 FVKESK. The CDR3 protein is CASRKLGGTNTGELFF. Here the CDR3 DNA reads TGTGCCAGCAGGAAGCTTGGGGGGACCAACACCGGGGAGCTGTTTTTT. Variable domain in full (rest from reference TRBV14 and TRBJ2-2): EAGVTQFPSHSVIEKGQTVTLRCDPISGHDNLYWYRRVMGKEIKFLLHFVKESKQDESGMPNNRFLAERTGGTYSTLKVQPAELEDSGVYFCASRKLGGTNTGELFFGEGSRLTVL.

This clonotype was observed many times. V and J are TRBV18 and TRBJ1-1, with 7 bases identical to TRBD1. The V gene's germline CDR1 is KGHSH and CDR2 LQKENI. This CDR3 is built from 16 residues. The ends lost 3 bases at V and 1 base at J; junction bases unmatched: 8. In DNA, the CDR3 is TGTGCCAGCTCACCGAACCTTAGACAGGGGAACACTGAAGCTTTCTTT. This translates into CASSPNLRQGNTEAFF.